A selection of T cell receptor beta chains follows, all from one sample in a study of blood T cell repertoires in COVID-19. The repertoire was sequenced with immunoSEQ multiplex PCR; TCRdb's copy has only in-frame clones and lacks some. The sample lists 200,000 to 300,000 clones, about nine tenths seen once, with under 2% in the top ten. Sequenced sample: PBMCs or T cells enriched from blood (not recorded which). These receptor sequences come from a man aged 35 to 55 who had recovered from COVID-19. Each CDR3 is given with its conserved first and last residue. Each record gives: D gene, J gene, V gene, clone size, CDR3 protein, CDR3 DNA. D genes are given only for firm matches. Part of the rows lack a size; the others show once, few, many or a class for expanded clones.

>NA|TRBJ2-7|TRBV25-1|NA
CASSRGGGSYFEQYF
TGTGCCAGCAGCCGTGGGGGCGGGAGTTATTTCGAGCAGTACTTC
>NA|TRBJ1-4|TRBV6-5|NA
CASTTSGGAEKLFF
TGTGCCAGCACCACATCCGGGGGGGCGGAAAAACTGTTTTTT
>NA|TRBJ1-2|TRBV6-5|NA
CASSYSRLRRDYGYTF
TGTGCCAGCAGTTACTCGCGGTTGAGGAGAGACTATGGCTACACCTTC
>NA|TRBJ2-7|TRBV5-6|NA
CASSLEDSPGYEQYF
TGTGCCAGCAGCTTGGAAGACTCTCCGGGGTACGAGCAGTACTTC
>NA|TRBJ2-2|TRBV3-1/TRBV3-2|NA
CASSLRGANTGELFF
TGTGCCAGCAGCCTTCGCGGAGCGAACACCGGGGAGCTGTTTTTT
>NA|TRBJ1-2|TRBV18|NA
CASSQDRPNYGYTF
TGTGCCAGCTCACAGGACAGACCTAACTATGGCTACACCTTC
>NA|TRBJ2-7|TRBV7-2|NA
CASSLWGAYEQYF
TGTGCCAGCAGCTTATGGGGGGCCTACGAGCAGTACTTC
>NA|TRBJ2-5|TRBV3-1/TRBV3-2|NA
CASSQGPDSQETQYF
TGTGCCAGCAGCCAAGGTCCGGACTCCCAAGAGACCCAGTACTTC
>TRBD2|TRBJ2-1|TRBV28|NA
CASNTFPTSEAEQFF
TGTGCCAGCAATACCTTCCCGACTAGCGAGGCTGAGCAGTTCTTC
>NA|TRBJ2-7|TRBV4-1|NA
CASSLNPQDYEQYF
TGCGCCAGCAGCCTCAACCCTCAGGACTACGAGCAGTACTTC
>NA|TRBJ1-3|TRBV15|NA
CATSREITEASGNTIYF
TGTGCCACCAGCAGAGAAATCACGGAGGCTTCTGGAAACACCATATATTTT
>NA|TRBJ1-1|TRBV5-1|NA
CASSSQGNTEAFF
TGCGCCAGCAGCTCACAGGGTAACACTGAAGCTTTCTTT
>TRBD1|TRBJ2-3|TRBV29-1|NA
CSVDWGTVSTDTQYF
TGCAGCGTTGATTGGGGGACAGTCAGCACAGATACGCAGTATTTT
>TRBD1|TRBJ2-7|TRBV18|NA
CASSPLDRVYEQYF
TGTGCCAGCTCACCTCTGGACAGGGTATACGAGCAGTACTTC
>TRBD1|TRBJ1-5|TRBV27|NA
CASSRQGASNQPQHF
TGTGCCAGCAGTCGGCAGGGGGCAAGCAATCAGCCCCAGCATTTT
>NA|TRBJ1-2|TRBV7-9|NA
CASSLGGLGYGYTF
TGTGCCAGCAGCTTGGGAGGGCTAGGATATGGCTACACCTTC
>TRBD1|TRBJ1-2|TRBV3-1/TRBV3-2|NA
CASSQMTGGGGYTF
TGTGCCAGCAGCCAGATGACAGGGGGCGGTGGCTACACCTTC
>NA|TRBJ1-5|TRBV4-3|few
CASSQTALNQPQHF
TGCGCCAGCAGCCAGACAGCCCTCAATCAGCCCCAGCATTTT
>NA|TRBJ2-3|TRBV7-2|NA
CASSLVSGNTDTQYF
TGTGCCAGCAGCTTAGTCAGCGGTAACACAGATACGCAGTATTTT
>NA|TRBJ1-1|TRBV6-2/TRBV6-3|NA
CASSYLEVGPEAFF
TGTGCCAGCAGTTACCTGGAGGTGGGCCCTGAAGCTTTCTTT
>NA|TRBJ1-2|TRBV7-9|NA
CASSFSAGQGITF
TGTGCCAGCAGCTTCAGTGCTGGCCAGGGGATAACCTTC
>TRBD2|TRBJ2-7|TRBV5-6|NA
CASSGVRAGEQYF
TGTGCCAGCAGCGGGGTAAGAGCGGGGGAGCAGTACTTC
>NA|TRBJ1-2|TRBV7-9|few
CASSSDTNYGYTF
TGTGCCAGCAGCTCGGACACCAACTATGGCTACACCTTC
>TRBD2|TRBJ2-1|TRBV5-1|NA
CASSLVPSGGNEQFF
TGCGCCAGCAGCTTGGTCCCTAGCGGGGGTAATGAGCAGTTCTTC
>NA|TRBJ1-5|TRBV5-4|NA
CASSPGLGNQPQHF
TGTGCCAGCAGCCCAGGGTTAGGCAATCAGCCCCAGCATTTT
>TRBD2|TRBJ2-3|TRBV19|NA
CASKVAGGATDTQYF
TGTGCCAGTAAGGTAGCGGGAGGAGCCACAGATACGCAGTATTTT
>NA|TRBJ1-2|TRBV12-3/TRBV12-4|NA
CASSLPVYGYTF
TGTGCCAGCAGTTTACCCGTCTATGGCTACACCTTC
>TRBD2|TRBJ2-3|TRBV5-1|NA
CASSWPGLAGTTDTQYF
TGCGCCAGCAGCTGGCCGGGACTAGCGGGCACCACAGATACGCAGTATTTT
>TRBD2|TRBJ2-3|TRBV5-1|NA
CASRDVAGSTDTQYF
TGCGCCAGCAGGGATGTAGCGGGGAGCACAGATACGCAGTATTTT
>TRBD1|TRBJ1-3|TRBV7-2|NA
CASSLVGGQGANTIYF
TGTGCCAGCAGCTTGGTCGGGGGACAGGGGGCTAACACCATATATTTT
>TRBD1|TRBJ2-6|TRBV27|NA
CATGQGRAANVLTF
TGTGCCACCGGACAGGGCCGTGCGGCCAACGTCCTGACTTTC
>TRBD1|TRBJ1-4|TRBV5-1|NA
CASSWTGTTNEKLFF
TGCGCCAGCAGTTGGACAGGTACAACTAATGAAAAACTGTTTTTT
>NA|TRBJ1-5|TRBV10-3|NA
CASKHPGEPQHF
TGTGCCAGCAAGCACCCAGGCGAGCCCCAGCATTTT
>NA|TRBJ1-1|TRBV4-2|NA
CASSQDATENTEAFF
TGTGCCAGCAGCCAAGATGCGACAGAGAACACTGAAGCTTTCTTT
>TRBD1|TRBJ1-2|TRBV28|NA
CASSFQDRPYGYTF
TGTGCCAGCAGTTTCCAGGACAGGCCCTATGGCTACACCTTC
>TRBD1|TRBJ1-1|TRBV19|NA
CASGTGVRTEAFF
TGTGCCAGTGGGACAGGGGTGAGGACTGAAGCTTTCTTT
>NA|TRBJ1-6|TRBV30|NA
CAWSPGGGGLYNSPLHF
TGTGCCTGGAGTCCTGGGGGCGGCGGATTATATAATTCACCCCTCCACTTT
>NA|TRBJ1-1|TRBV7-6|NA
CASSLPMNTEAFF
TGTGCCAGCAGCTTACCCATGAACACTGAAGCTTTCTTT
>TRBD1|TRBJ1-1|TRBV6-5|once
CASSYQGQGVGTEAFF
TGTGCCAGCAGTTACCAAGGACAGGGCGTCGGCACTGAAGCTTTCTTT
>NA|TRBJ1-2|TRBV18|NA
CASSDGDYGYTF
TGTGCCAGCTCCGACGGGGACTATGGCTACACCTTC
>NA|TRBJ1-3|TRBV21-1|NA
CASRRQEGPGNTIYF
TGTGCCAGCAGGCGACAGGAAGGCCCTGGAAACACCATATATTTT
>NA|TRBJ2-1|TRBV7-7|NA
CASSLEYRSSYNEQFF
TGTGCTAGCAGCTTAGAATACAGAAGCTCCTACAATGAGCAGTTCTTC
>NA|TRBJ2-7|TRBV30|NA
CAWSVRPPSYEQYF
TGTGCCTGGAGTGTGAGGCCCCCGTCCTACGAGCAGTACTTC
>TRBD1|TRBJ2-2|TRBV19|NA
CASKGQGETGELFF
TGTGCCAGTAAAGGACAGGGTGAAACCGGGGAGCTGTTTTTT
>NA|TRBJ1-4|TRBV30|NA
CAWSRNGGEKLFF
TGTGCCTGGAGTAGGAACGGGGGTGAAAAACTGTTTTTT
>TRBD1|TRBJ2-7|TRBV10-1|NA
CASSEGTGRTYEQYF
TGCGCCAGCAGTGAAGGGACAGGGCGGACCTACGAGCAGTACTTC
>NA|TRBJ2-7|TRBV7-2|once
CASSFREAAFHEQYF
TGTGCCAGCAGCTTCAGAGAAGCGGCGTTCCACGAGCAGTACTTC
>TRBD1|TRBJ2-1|TRBV5-1|NA
CASSPRTGGNEQFF
TGCGCCAGCAGCCCGCGGACAGGGGGAAATGAGCAGTTCTTC
>NA|TRBJ2-5|TRBV7-9|NA
CASSSRAETQYF
TGTGCCAGCAGCTCAAGAGCGGAGACCCAGTACTTC
>TRBD2|TRBJ2-5|TRBV7-2|NA
CASSRPSGGAQETQYF
TGTGCCAGCAGCCGGCCTAGCGGGGGGGCGCAAGAGACCCAGTACTTC
>NA|TRBJ1-4|TRBV7-9|NA
CASSLTSRVGEKLFF
TGTGCCAGCAGCTTAACTTCCAGGGTGGGTGAAAAACTGTTTTTT
>TRBD2|TRBJ2-1|TRBV4-1|NA
CASSQEGSGRGNNEQFF
TGCGCCAGCAGCCAAGAGGGTAGCGGGAGAGGTAACAATGAGCAGTTCTTC
>NA|TRBJ1-1|TRBV6-1|once
CASSDLRRNEAFF
TGTGCCAGCAGTGATCTCCGCAGGAACGAAGCTTTCTTT